This T cell receptor beta chain was profiled in a study of response to subunit inactivated influenza vaccine. MiXCR was run by TCRdb on the RT-PCR reads, yielding one entry per CDR3 protein. The sample includes over 750,000 distinct CDR3 sequences, around 20% of them seen just once. General study findings and limits: A suggestion made by the authors is that each seasonal influenza vaccination recruits few new T cells.

The V segment lost 3 bases and the J segment 0 bases; nucleotides outside the gene matches: 7. The CDR3 sequence is 17 residues long. As for this clonotype: Antigen: not known.

The source was PBMCs from blood, collected 5 days after vaccination. The rearrangement joins TRBV12-3 or TRBV12-4 to TRBJ2-7, with 11 bases matching TRBD2. The receptor comes from a middle-aged man who received an inactivated influenza vaccine. CDR3 coding DNA: TGTGCCAGCAGTTTCACCGGGACTAGCGGTAGCTCCTACGAGCAGTACTTC. Translation gives CASSFTGTSGSSYEQYF.